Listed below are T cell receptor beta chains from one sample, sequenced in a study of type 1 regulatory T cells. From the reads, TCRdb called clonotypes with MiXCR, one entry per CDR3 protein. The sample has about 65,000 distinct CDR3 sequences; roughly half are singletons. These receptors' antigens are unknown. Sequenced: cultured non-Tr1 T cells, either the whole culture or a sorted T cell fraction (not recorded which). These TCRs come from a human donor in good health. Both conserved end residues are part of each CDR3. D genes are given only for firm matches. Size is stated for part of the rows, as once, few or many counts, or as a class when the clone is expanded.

cdr3_nt: TGCGCCAGCAGCCAAGTCAGAGGGGGCGCCCCAGATACGCAGTATTTT
cdr3_aa: CASSQVRGGAPDTQYF
v_call: TRBV4-3
j_call: TRBJ2-3
d_call: TRBD1
clone_size: -

cdr3_nt: TGTGCCAGCAGCCTACAGTCTTCGAACACCGGGGAGCTGTTTTTT
cdr3_aa: CASSLQSSNTGELFF
v_call: TRBV5-4
j_call: TRBJ2-2
d_call: -
clone_size: -

cdr3_nt: TGCGCCAGCAGCTTGGACAGGGGTATGAACACTGAAGCTTTCTTT
cdr3_aa: CASSLDRGMNTEAFF
v_call: TRBV5-1
j_call: TRBJ1-1
d_call: TRBD1
clone_size: few

cdr3_nt: TGTGCCACCAGTGACGTCGGGATAACAGATACGCAGTATTTT
cdr3_aa: CATSDVGITDTQYF
v_call: TRBV24-1
j_call: TRBJ2-3
d_call: -
clone_size: -

cdr3_nt: TGTGCCAGCAGCCAGGATGAACGACGGAGCTCTGGAAACACCATATATTTT
cdr3_aa: CASSQDERRSSGNTIYF
v_call: TRBV3-1
j_call: TRBJ1-3
d_call: -
clone_size: -

cdr3_nt: TGTGCCAGCAGCCCGGGACAAAACTCACCCCTCCACTTT
cdr3_aa: CASSPGQNSPLHF
v_call: TRBV6-5
j_call: TRBJ1-6
d_call: -
clone_size: -

cdr3_nt: TGCGCCAGCAGCCCGCTAGAAAGGTTTCAAGAGACCCAGTACTTC
cdr3_aa: CASSPLERFQETQYF
v_call: TRBV5-1
j_call: TRBJ2-5
d_call: -
clone_size: few

cdr3_nt: TGTGCCAGCAGTTTCTTAGCGGGGGGAACCTACAATGAGCAGTTCTTC
cdr3_aa: CASSFLAGGTYNEQFF
v_call: TRBV27
j_call: TRBJ2-1
d_call: TRBD2
clone_size: few

cdr3_nt: TGCGCCAGCAGCCGAACAGGGGGCTCCAGCTATGGCTACACCTTC
cdr3_aa: CASSRTGGSSYGYTF
v_call: TRBV4-1
j_call: TRBJ1-2
d_call: TRBD1
clone_size: few

cdr3_nt: TGTGCCACACGGGACAGGGGGAGGCAAAATGAAAAACTGTTTTTT
cdr3_aa: CATRDRGRQNEKLFF
v_call: TRBV10-3
j_call: TRBJ1-4
d_call: TRBD1
clone_size: few

cdr3_nt: TGTGCCAGCAGCCCCCGGGACAGGGGTAGTCAAGAGACCCAGTACTTC
cdr3_aa: CASSPRDRGSQETQYF
v_call: TRBV11-2
j_call: TRBJ2-5
d_call: TRBD1
clone_size: many

cdr3_nt: TGCAGTGCCTTAAGACAGGGACGCAATCAGCCCCAGCATTTT
cdr3_aa: CSALRQGRNQPQHF
v_call: TRBV20-1
j_call: TRBJ1-5
d_call: TRBD1
clone_size: few

cdr3_nt: TGTGCCAGCAGCCATTGGCGGACGGCGGCGGTCTATGGCTACACCTTC
cdr3_aa: CASSHWRTAAVYGYTF
v_call: TRBV3-1
j_call: TRBJ1-2
d_call: -
clone_size: -

cdr3_nt: TGTGCCAGCAGTTGGGGAATAGGGGGCGCGGAGACCCAGTACTTC
cdr3_aa: CASSWGIGGAETQYF
v_call: TRBV6-5
j_call: TRBJ2-5
d_call: TRBD1
clone_size: few

cdr3_nt: TGTGCCATCAGTTCGCAGGGGGGCACCCTCTACAATGAGCAGTTCTTC
cdr3_aa: CAISSQGGTLYNEQFF
v_call: TRBV10-3
j_call: TRBJ2-1
d_call: -
clone_size: once

cdr3_nt: TGTGCCAGCAGTGAATCCCGCCCAAGGCCCCAGCATTTT
cdr3_aa: CASSESRPRPQHF
v_call: TRBV6-1
j_call: TRBJ1-5
d_call: -
clone_size: -

cdr3_nt: TGTGCCAGCAGCTTAAAGGACAGGAACACTGAAGCTTTCTTT
cdr3_aa: CASSLKDRNTEAFF
v_call: TRBV7-2
j_call: TRBJ1-1
d_call: -
clone_size: few

cdr3_nt: TGTGCCAGCAGTTCTGACGGTGGGGGTAAGAGGACTGGAAACACCATATATTTT
cdr3_aa: CASSSDGGGKRTGNTIYF
v_call: TRBV12-3/TRBV12-4
j_call: TRBJ1-3
d_call: -
clone_size: few

cdr3_nt: TGTGCCAGCCATGGATTCGGGGATGAGCAGTTCTTC
cdr3_aa: CASHGFGDEQFF
v_call: TRBV7-2
j_call: TRBJ2-1
d_call: -
clone_size: -

cdr3_nt: TGCGCCAGCAGCTTGGCAAGCGGGGACGGGGAGACCCAGTACTTC
cdr3_aa: CASSLASGDGETQYF
v_call: TRBV5-1
j_call: TRBJ2-5
d_call: TRBD2
clone_size: few

cdr3_nt: TGTGCCACCAGCCTCAGCGGGGAAACCTACGAGCAGTACTTC
cdr3_aa: CATSLSGETYEQYF
v_call: TRBV24-1
j_call: TRBJ2-7
d_call: TRBD2
clone_size: few